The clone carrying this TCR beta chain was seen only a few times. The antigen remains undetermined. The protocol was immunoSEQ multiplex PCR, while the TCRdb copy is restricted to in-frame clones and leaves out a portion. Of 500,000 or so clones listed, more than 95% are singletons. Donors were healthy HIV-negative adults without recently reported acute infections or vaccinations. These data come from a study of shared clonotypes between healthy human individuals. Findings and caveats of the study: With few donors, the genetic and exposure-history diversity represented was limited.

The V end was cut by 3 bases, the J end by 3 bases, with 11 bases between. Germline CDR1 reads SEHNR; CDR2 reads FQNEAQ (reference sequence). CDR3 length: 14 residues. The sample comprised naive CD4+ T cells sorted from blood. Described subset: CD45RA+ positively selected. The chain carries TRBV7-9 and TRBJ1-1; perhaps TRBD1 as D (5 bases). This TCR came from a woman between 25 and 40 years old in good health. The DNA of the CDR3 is TGTGCCAGCAGCTTTGGCAGGGTTGACACTGAAGCTTTCTTT. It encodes CASSFGRVDTEAFF. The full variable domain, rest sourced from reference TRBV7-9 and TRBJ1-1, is DTGVSQNPRHKITKRGQNVTFRCDPISEHNRLYWYRQTLGQGPEFLTYFQNEAQLEKSRLLSDRFSAERPKGSFSTLEIQRTEQGDSAMYLCASSFGRVDTEAFFGQGTRLTVV.